This T cell receptor (beta chain) emerged from a study of blood T cell repertoires in COVID-19. The CDR3 is 17 amino acids. Trimming removed 8 bases from V and 0 bases from J, with 22 bases in between. CDR1 and CDR2 (germline): LGHNA, YSLEER. Authors' analysis steps: Amplifying reference gene primers gave estimates of nucleated cell counts. This table comes from immunoSEQ multiplex PCR, and its TCRdb copy is limited to in-frame clones, with some not included. From that table come the V and J calls and clone size; the DNA was used to work out D and trimming. The sample yields about 370,000 clones, around 90% seen once. This clone was seen a single time.

The TCR originated in a woman in her 30s with COVID-19, enrolled during active disease. This chain uses TRBV4-3 with TRBJ1-1; D may be TRBD1 (6 bases). The sample consisted of peripheral blood. Written as DNA, the CDR3 is TGCGCCAGCGCCGAGGGGGGGCGCGGGGTTTTGAACACTGAAGCTTTCTTT. It translates to CASAEGGRGVLNTEAFF.